One T cell receptor (beta chain) is described in this entry. These data belong to a study of blood T cell repertoires in COVID-19. Study-level background: The United States, Italy and Spain supplied acute and convalescent COVID-19 samples. T cells, B-cell-depleted T cells, or PBMCs supplied cDNA or gDNA.

Methods used by the authors: Reference gene primer amplification gave estimated nucleated cell counts. Assay: immunoSEQ multiplex PCR; the TCRdb copy retains only in-frame clones and omits some. The D gene and trimming were derived from the DNA, and the V and J assignments and clone size from that table. The table shows 250,000 or so clones, with around 82% occurring only once. Sequencing was carried out using peripheral blood. The sequence was obtained from a woman aged 70-85 years with acute or convalescent COVID-19.

CDR3: CASKGGGKLWNGYTF. The CDR3 DNA follows: TGTGCCAGCAAAGGGGGGGGAAAGCTATGGAATGGCTACACCTTC. The chain employs TRBV19 and TRBJ1-2; D perhaps matches TRBD1 (6 bases). Trimming removed 9 bases from V and 6 bases from J, with 23 bases in between. Germline lookup yields CDR1 LNHDA and CDR2 SQIVND (reference sequence). The CDR3 sequence is 15 residues long.